The 8 T cell receptor beta chains given below trace back to one sample, sequenced in a study of human T cells and chemical hapten exposure. TCRdb re-analysed the RACE reads in MiXCR, keeping a single row per CDR3 protein. The data contain under 45,000 distinct CDR3 sequences, roughly 5.5% of them seen just once; the ten biggest clones take up over 10%. Indicated time point: healthy volunteer bleed at 6 weeks. Total RNA came from unfractionated whole blood. The sample comprised whole blood. These TCRs come from a human donor in good health. Some clones in this sample may be carry-over from other donors' samples.

Only a few counts were recorded for this clonotype. The chain carries TRBV7-2 and TRBJ2-7; TRBD2 matches 10 bases. Germline V gene data show CDR1 as SGHTA and CDR2 as FQGNSA. The CDR3 totals 16 residues. The ends lost 3 bases at V and 4 bases at J; junction bases unmatched: 9. The CDR3 DNA follows: TGTGCCAGCAGCTTGGACTATCTAGCGGGGGCATACGAGCAGTACTTC. Its translation is CASSLDYLAGAYEQYF.

This clonotype has ten or more counts. The genes are TRBV7-2 and TRBJ1-5, with D uncertain. Germline CDR1 SGHTA, CDR2 FQGNSA. This CDR3 contains 13 residues. V lost 0 bases and J lost 7, with 7 bases in between. The CDR3 bases are TGTGCCAGCAGCTTAGCCCCAGTCCAGCCCCAGCATTTT. As protein: CASSLAPVQPQHF.

Ten or more counts support this clonotype. The CDR3: CSVEQGGYGYTF. CDR3 DNA: TGCAGCGTTGAACAGGGAGGCTATGGCTACACCTTC. The J gene is TRBJ1-2, the V gene TRBV29-1; D possibly corresponds to TRBD1 (5 bases). V was clipped by 2 bases and J by 4 bases, with 8 bases between them. The CDR3 loop spans 12 amino acids. Germline V CDR1 and CDR2: SQVTM, ANQGSEA.

This clonotype has a handful of counts. The chain has TRBV7-2 and TRBJ2-3; 7 bases line up with TRBD2. The CDR3 has 14 residues. V shed 7 bases and J 2 bases; nucleotides not matched to a gene: 6. Per germline, CDR1 SGHTA and CDR2 FQGNSA. The CDR3 spells CASTWGGPTDTQYF. CDR3 DNA sequence: TGTGCCAGCACCTGGGGGGGTCCCACAGATACGCAGTATTTT.

The table lists this clonotype with many counts. The chain uses TRBV7-7 and TRBJ2-5, with D possibly being TRBD1 or TRBD2 (6 bases each). The germline V gene encodes CDR1 SSHAT and CDR2 FNYEAQ (reference sequence). This CDR3 spans 11 amino acids. The CDR3 coding sequence is TGTGCTAGCGGAGGGGGTGAGACCCAGTACTTC. Amino acids: CASGGGETQYF.

This clonotype was observed many times. The rearrangement uses TRBV6-5 and TRBJ2-5; possible D gene TRBD1, 5 bases. V lost 2 bases, J lost 7 bases, and 14 bases lay in between. The CDR3 contains 14 residues. CDR1 MNHEY and CDR2 SVGAGI come from the germline V gene. The CDR3 protein is CASSYETAGGTQYF. The CDR3 DNA is TGTGCCAGCAGTTACGAGACAGCCGGCGGGACCCAGTACTTC.

This clonotype was counted many times. The V gene is TRBV6-5, the J gene TRBJ1-1; the D gene is possibly TRBD1 (6 bases). The CDR3 spans 13 residues. CDR1 MNHEY and CDR2 SVGAGI come from the germline V gene. Trimming removed 7 bases from V and 4 bases from J, with 13 bases in between. In DNA, the CDR3 is TGTGCCAGCAACAAACAGGGACGCACTGAAGCTTTCTTT. Its protein is CASNKQGRTEAFF.

This clonotype turned up a few times. The J gene is TRBJ2-3, the V gene TRBV21-1; TRBD1, as called in the table, went unchecked against the DNA. TRBV21-1 is termed a pseudogene. The CDR3 has 14 residues. CDR3 region: CASSQKDRADTQYF. As DNA, the CDR3 is TGTGCCAGCAGCCAGAAGGACAGGGCAGATACGCAGTATTTT.